The 3 T cell receptor beta chains listed next were all sequenced from one sample in a study of tumor-infiltrating lymphocytes in primary liver carcinoma. Starting from 500 ng of total RNA, TCR beta cDNA was produced with a primer in the constant region. Each TCR beta library was derived from three nested multiplex PCR rounds that employed slightly modified ARM-PCR. Forward primers for TRBV1-TRBV30 and a C-beta reverse primer served the first two PCR rounds, at about 9 cycles each. TCRdb analysed the multiplex PCR reads with MiXCR anew, one entry per CDR3 protein. In the table there are 330,000 or so distinct CDR3 sequences, around three fifths of which are singletons. The source of the blood RNA was unsorted whole blood, and germline DNA was extracted as well. Sequenced input: peripheral blood. The receptors stem from a man aged 35 to 55 with primary liver carcinoma and hepatitis B virus infection.

This clonotype was counted many times. V and J are TRBV12-3 or TRBV12-4 and TRBJ2-1, with D perhaps assigned TRBD1 or TRBD2 (5 bases each). The CDR3 is 16 amino acids. The V gene lost 3 bases and the J gene lost 4 bases, with 16 bases spanning the gap. The CDR3 region has the DNA TGTGCCAGCAGTTTCACCGCGGCCGAGGGGTACAATGAGCAGTTCTTC. Protein: CASSFTAAEGYNEQFF.

In the case of this clonotype: Being one base from a much bigger clone, this may be a read error. The V call is TRBV10-3, the J call TRBJ1-1; the D gene is possibly TRBD1 (6 bases). The CDR3 sequence is 15 residues long. V lost 4 bases and J lost 1, with 13 bases in between. Germline-derived CDR1 and CDR2 are ENHRY and SYGVKD. CDR3 residues: CAISASNRENTEAFF. The CDR3 DNA follows: TGTGCCATCAGTGCGTCGAACAGGGAGAACACTGAAGCTTTCTTT.

This clonotype was counted only a few times. Given a much more abundant clone one base away, this may be a read error. The rearrangement uses TRBV6-1 and TRBJ2-3; no definite D call. Trimming pared 1 base from V and 9 bases from J, leaving 11 bases between. The CDR3 is 13 amino acids. CDR1 MNHNS and CDR2 SASEGT come from the germline V gene. The CDR3 loop reads CASSEDGVGTQYF. For the CDR3, the DNA is TGTGCCAGCAGTGAAGATGGGGTTGGCACGCAGTATTTT.